This is a list of T cell receptor beta chains from one sample in a study of OX40 agonist ivuxolimab in advanced cancers. Here immunoSEQ multiplex PCR was the method, and the copy in TCRdb shows in-frame clones only, minus some. In the table there are 70,000 to 90,000 clones, approximately 87% of which are singletons. The specimen was CD4+ or CD8+ T cells sorted from blood, collected in a trial of the OX40 agonist ivuxolimab. The receptors were sampled from an adult with an advanced solid tumor such as melanoma, head and neck, liver or kidney cancer. The CDR3 runs from the conserved cysteine through the conserved F or W. The D gene is left open where the match is weak. Only part of the rows carry a size: once, few, many, or a class if the clone is expanded.

v_gene	abundance	j_gene	d_gene	CDR3aa	CDR3nt
TRBV5-5	-	TRBJ2-1	-	CASSQGLNAYNEQFF	TGTGCCAGCAGCCAAGGACTTAATGCCTACAATGAGCAGTTCTTC
TRBV18	-	TRBJ2-7	-	CASSPIDRYSYEQYF	TGTGCCAGCTCACCGATTGACAGGTACTCCTACGAGCAGTACTTC
TRBV6-5	many	TRBJ2-2	-	CASRTTGSTGELFF	TGTGCCAGCAGGACAACAGGGAGCACCGGGGAGCTGTTTTTT
TRBV11-2	-	TRBJ1-6	-	CASSLVNGYSPLHF	TGTGCCAGCAGCTTAGTTAACGGCTATTCACCCCTCCACTTT
TRBV9	-	TRBJ2-5	-	CASSATPHGGYQETQYF	TGTGCCAGCAGCGCCACTCCACATGGCGGGTACCAAGAGACCCAGTACTTC
TRBV18	few	TRBJ1-6	-	CASSPGGYSPLHF	TGTGCCAGCTCACCAGGGGGGTATTCACCCCTCCACTTT
TRBV5-8	few	TRBJ2-3	-	CASSLADHTDTQYF	TGTGCCAGCAGCTTGGCCGATCACACAGATACGCAGTATTTT
TRBV5-1	once	TRBJ2-3	-	CASSSGGAHTQYF	TGCGCCAGCAGCTCCGGTGGGGCTCATACGCAGTATTTT
TRBV19	-	TRBJ2-7	-	CASSIPPGEQYF	TGTGCCAGTAGTATACCCCCCGGCGAGCAGTACTTC
TRBV28	-	TRBJ1-3	-	CASSTPGNSGNTIYF	TGTGCCAGTTCCACCCCGGGTAACTCTGGAAACACCATATATTTT
TRBV11-1	once	TRBJ2-5	TRBD1	CASSLFGTGRGQETQYF	TGTGCCAGCAGCTTATTCGGGACAGGGAGGGGACAAGAGACCCAGTACTTC
TRBV19	-	TRBJ1-2	-	CASSIRPEGTAGGGYTF	TGTGCCAGTAGTATACGACCAGAAGGGACTGCTGGCGGTGGCTACACCTTC
TRBV5-1	-	TRBJ2-7	TRBD1	CASSLSTGGTFYEQYF	TGCGCCAGCAGCTTGTCTACAGGGGGAACATTCTACGAGCAGTACTTC
TRBV27	-	TRBJ1-6	-	CASSQSGSPYNSPLHF	TGTGCCAGCAGTCAATCAGGGTCACCTTATAATTCACCCCTCCACTTT
TRBV19	-	TRBJ2-6	-	CASSIRGSGANVLTF	TGTGCCAGTAGTATTCGGGGATCTGGGGCCAACGTCCTGACTTTC